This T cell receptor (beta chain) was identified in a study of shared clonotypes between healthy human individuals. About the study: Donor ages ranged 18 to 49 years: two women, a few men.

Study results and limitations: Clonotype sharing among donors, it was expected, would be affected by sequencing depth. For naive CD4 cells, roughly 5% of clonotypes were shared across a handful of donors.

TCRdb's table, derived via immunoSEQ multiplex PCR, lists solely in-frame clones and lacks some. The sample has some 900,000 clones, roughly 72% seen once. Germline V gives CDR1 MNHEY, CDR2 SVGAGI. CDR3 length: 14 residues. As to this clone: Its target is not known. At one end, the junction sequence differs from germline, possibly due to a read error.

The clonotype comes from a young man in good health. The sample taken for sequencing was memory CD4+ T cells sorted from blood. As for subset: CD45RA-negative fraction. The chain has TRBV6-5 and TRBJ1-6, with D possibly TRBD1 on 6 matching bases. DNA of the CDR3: TGTGCCAGCCGTTATGCAGGGGCCGGTTCACCCCTCCACTTT. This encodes CASRYAGAGSPLHF.